The subject of this entry is one T cell receptor (beta chain). Its matching antigen is unknown. This sample is drawn from a study of Ad26.COV2.S vaccination and SARS-CoV-2 variants. Study as a whole: The donor participated in the COV1001 trial, in its Ad26.COV2.S arm. Recipients of Ad26.COV2.S got it intramuscularly, once or twice 56 days apart. Broader study findings: Possibly, TCR breadth and depth analyses underestimated total T cell responses.

TCRdb keeps only in-frame clones here, not all; method: immunoSEQ multiplex PCR. The sample includes about 680,000 clones, about 89% of them seen just once. Treatment described: about 20 received Ad26.COV2.S at low or high dose, single or two shots; about five received placebo; per-sample allocation not given. Sampling happened 63 days after the first vaccine or placebo injection. An adult donor aged 18-55 years was enrolled in Boston. Germline assignment: CDR1 KGHSH and CDR2 LQKENI. V was clipped by 6 bases and J by 0 bases; unmatched bases: 11. CDR3 size: 16 residues. The specimen was peripheral blood, collected in a trial of Ad26.COV2.S vaccine versus placebo. The origin of this receptor is a person aged 18-60 years who received the Ad26.COV2.S COVID-19 vaccine or a placebo. The gene calls are TRBV18 and TRBJ2-7; 7 bases map to TRBD1. The CDR3 sequence: CASSLTTGTASYEQYF. The CDR3 coding sequence is TGTGCCAGCTCGCTGACTACCGGGACAGCCTCCTACGAGCAGTACTTC. The full variable domain, rest sourced from reference TRBV18 and TRBJ2-7, is NAGVMQNPRHLVRRRGQEARLRCSPMKGHSHVYWYRQLPEEGLKFMVYLQKENIIDESGMPKERFSAEFPKEGPSILRIQQVVRGDSAAYFCASSLTTGTASYEQYFGPGTRLTVT.